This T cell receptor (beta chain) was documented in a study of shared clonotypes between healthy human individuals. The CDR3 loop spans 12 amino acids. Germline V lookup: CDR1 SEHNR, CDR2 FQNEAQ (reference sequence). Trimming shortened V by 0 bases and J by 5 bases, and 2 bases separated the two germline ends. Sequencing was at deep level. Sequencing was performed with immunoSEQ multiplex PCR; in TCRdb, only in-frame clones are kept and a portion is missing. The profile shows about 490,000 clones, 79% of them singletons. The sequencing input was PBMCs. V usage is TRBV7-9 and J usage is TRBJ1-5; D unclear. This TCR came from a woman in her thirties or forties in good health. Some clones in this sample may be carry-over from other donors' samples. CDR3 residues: CASSLAYQPQHF. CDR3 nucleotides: TGTGCCAGCAGCTTAGCATATCAGCCCCAGCATTTT.